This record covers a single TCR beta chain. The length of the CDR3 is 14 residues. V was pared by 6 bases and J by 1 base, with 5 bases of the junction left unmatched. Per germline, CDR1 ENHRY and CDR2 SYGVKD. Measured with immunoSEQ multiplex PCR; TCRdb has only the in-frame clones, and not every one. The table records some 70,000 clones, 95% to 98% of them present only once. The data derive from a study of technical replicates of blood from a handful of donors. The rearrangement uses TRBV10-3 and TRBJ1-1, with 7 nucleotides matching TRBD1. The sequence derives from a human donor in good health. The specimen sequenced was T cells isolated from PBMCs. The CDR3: CAISDSGGNTEAFF. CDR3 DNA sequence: TGTGCCATCAGCGATTCAGGGGGGAACACTGAAGCTTTCTTT.